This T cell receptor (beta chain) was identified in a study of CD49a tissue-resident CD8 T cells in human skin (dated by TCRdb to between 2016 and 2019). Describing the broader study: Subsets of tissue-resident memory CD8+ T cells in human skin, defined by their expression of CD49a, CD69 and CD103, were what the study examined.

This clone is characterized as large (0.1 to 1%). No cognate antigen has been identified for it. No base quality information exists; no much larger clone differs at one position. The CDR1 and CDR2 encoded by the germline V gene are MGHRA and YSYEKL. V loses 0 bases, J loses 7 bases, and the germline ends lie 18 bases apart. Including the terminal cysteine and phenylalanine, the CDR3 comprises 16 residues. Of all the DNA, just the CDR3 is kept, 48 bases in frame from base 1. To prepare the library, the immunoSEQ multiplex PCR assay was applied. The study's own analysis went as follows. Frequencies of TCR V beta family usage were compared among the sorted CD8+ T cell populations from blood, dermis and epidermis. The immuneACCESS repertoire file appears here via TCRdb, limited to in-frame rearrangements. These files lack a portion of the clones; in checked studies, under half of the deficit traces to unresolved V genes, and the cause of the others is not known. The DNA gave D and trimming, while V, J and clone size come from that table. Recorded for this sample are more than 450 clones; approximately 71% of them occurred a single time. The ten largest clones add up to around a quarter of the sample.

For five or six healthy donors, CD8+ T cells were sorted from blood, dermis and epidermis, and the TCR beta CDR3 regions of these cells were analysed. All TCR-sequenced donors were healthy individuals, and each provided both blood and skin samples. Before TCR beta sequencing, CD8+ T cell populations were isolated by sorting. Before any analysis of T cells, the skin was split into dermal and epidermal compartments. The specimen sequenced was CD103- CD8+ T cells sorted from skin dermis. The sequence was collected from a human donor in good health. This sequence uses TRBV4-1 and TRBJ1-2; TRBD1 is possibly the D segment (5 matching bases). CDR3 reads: CASSQELPAGWAGYTF. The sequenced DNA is TGCGCCAGCAGCCAAGAGTTGCCCGCAGGGTGGGCTGGCTACACCTTC.